These 3 T cell receptor beta chains originate from one sample sequenced in a study of T cell responses to AZD1222 COVID-19 vaccine. Profiling relied on immunoSEQ multiplex PCR, and the TCRdb table lists in-frame clones only, not all of them. Among under 150,000 clones, roughly 89% were seen once, and the ten largest hold around 5%. Sequencing was performed on peripheral blood, taken on day 0 of AZD1222 vaccination. The receptor source for this set is an adult in good health.

V is TRBV7-9 and J is TRBJ2-7, with 7 bases aligning to TRBD1. The V segment lost 3 bases and the J segment 12 bases; nucleotides outside the gene matches: 20. The germline V gene encodes CDR1 SEHNR and CDR2 FQNEAQ (reference sequence). The CDR3 consists of 16 residues. Here the CDR3 DNA reads TGTGCCAGCAGCTTGCTCACAGGGGACAGCAGCAACCGGCGGTACTTC. This translates into CASSLLTGDSSNRRYF.

J is TRBJ1-2 and V is TRBV27, with D unresolved. Germline V gene sequence: CDR1 MNHEY, CDR2 SMNVEV (reference sequence). The CDR3 contains 13 residues. The V gene lost 4 bases and the J gene lost 3 bases, with 9 bases spanning the gap. The CDR3 DNA reads TGTGCCAGCAGTTCAACAGCCTACTATGGCTACACCTTC. It codes for CASSSTAYYGYTF.

The chain has TRBV4-1 and TRBJ1-6, with D hard to call. Germline V gene lookup returns CDR1 MGHRA and CDR2 YSYEKL. The CDR3 covers 14 residues. Trimming removed 1 base at V and 10 bases at J, with 11 bases between. This CDR3 reads CASSQAEYWSPLHF. Written as DNA, the CDR3 is TGCGCCAGCAGCCAAGCGGAGTACTGGTCACCCCTCCACTTT.